These 32 T cell receptor beta chains share one sample of origin, sequenced in a study of T cells in localized non-small cell lung cancer. TCRdb keeps only in-frame clones here, not all; method: immunoSEQ multiplex PCR. The sample contains 25,000 to 35,000 clones, just under 80% of which appear only once. Sequencing used peripheral blood, obtained before any cancer treatment. Source of these receptors: a male donor older than 55 with stage III squamous cell lung carcinoma.

The chain has TRBV5-6 and TRBJ2-7; D is possibly TRBD1 (6 bases). Germline V gene sequence: CDR1 SGHDT, CDR2 YYEEEE. Trimming removed 1 base at V and 5 bases at J, with 10 bases between. There are 13 residues in the CDR3. The CDR3 loop is CASSLSRQDEQYF. The DNA of the CDR3 is TGTGCCAGCAGCTTGAGTAGACAGGACGAGCAGTACTTC.

The V and J genes are TRBV5-1 and TRBJ1-4, with 7 bases fitting TRBD1. The CDR3 sequence is 16 residues long. J lost 8 bases, V lost 4 bases, and 14 bases had no gene match. Germline CDR1 and CDR2: SGHRS and YFSETQ. The CDR3: CASSGGTVKGDEKLFF. CDR3 nucleotide sequence: TGCGCCAGCAGCGGGGGGACAGTTAAAGGTGACGAAAAACTGTTTTTT.

The rearrangement joins TRBV4-3 to TRBJ2-5; the D gene is possibly TRBD1 (5 bases). The tail of the sequence fits TRBJ2-7 better, so the J call may be wrong. Germline V gene data show CDR1 as LGHNA and CDR2 as YSLEER. The CDR3 totals 16 residues. CDR3 region: CASSQDWGSTTYEQYF. The CDR3 DNA reads TGCGCCAGCAGCCAAGATTGGGGCTCCACAACCTACGAGCAGTACTTC.

The CDR3 bases are TGTGCCAGCAGGATCAGGGCATCATCGTCTGGGGCCAACGTCCTGACTTTC. It encodes CASRIRASSSGANVLTF. The rearrangement joins TRBV27 to TRBJ2-6, with a tentative D call TRBD1 (5 bases). V lost 6 bases and J 1 base, leaving 16 bases between the germline ends. Per germline, CDR1 MNHEY and CDR2 SMNVEV (reference sequence). The CDR3 extends over 17 amino acids.

This chain joins TRBV5-4 and TRBJ1-2; TRBD1 is a possible D gene (5 bases). The CDR3 length is 15 residues. V was trimmed by 0 bases and J by 4 bases, leaving 13 bases between them. Germline values: CDR1 SGHNT, CDR2 YYREEE (reference sequence). CDR3: CASSLAGTGIYGYTF. The DNA of the CDR3 is TGTGCCAGCAGCTTGGCAGGGACGGGGATCTATGGCTACACCTTC. Using reference TRBV5-4 and TRBJ1-2 for the parts outside the CDR3, the full variable domain is ETGVTQSPTHLIKTRGQQVTLRCSSQSGHNTVSWYQQALGQGPQFIFQYYREEENGRGNFPPRFSGLQFPNYSSELNVNALELDDSALYLCASSLAGTGIYGYTFGSGTRLTVV.

The chain links TRBV29-1 to TRBJ2-1; 8 bases are shared with TRBD2. Germline CDR1 and CDR2: SQVTM and ANQGSEA. This CDR3 spans 14 amino acids. Trimming took 7 bases from V and 0 from J; bases not matched to a gene: 5. Written as DNA, the CDR3 is TGCAGCGGTTCAGCGGGGGTCTCCTACAATGAGCAGTTCTTC. It specifies CSGSAGVSYNEQFF.

The V gene is TRBV2, the J gene TRBJ1-5; D gene ambiguous. The CDR3 is made up of 20 amino acids. The germline gives CDR1 SNHLY, CDR2 FYNNEI. Trimming removed 2 bases from V and 0 bases from J, with 23 bases in between. DNA of the CDR3: TGTGCCAGCAGTGAAAGAGTTAGGCGGCAGCGAGGCCATAGCAATCAGCCCCAGCATTTT. Amino acid sequence: CASSERVRRQRGHSNQPQHF.

CDR3 DNA sequence: TGTGCCAGCGGACCCTGGGGTGGAAGTGAATATCAGCCCCAGCATTTT. Translation gives CASGPWGGSEYQPQHF. The chain employs TRBV27 and TRBJ1-5; no reliable D call. Trimming took off 8 bases at V and 5 bases at J, with 22 bases between the two ends. The V gene's germline CDR1 is MNHEY and CDR2 SMNVEV (reference sequence). The CDR3 runs to 16 residues.

This clone is judged medium-sized. The chain recombines TRBV7-2 with TRBJ2-7; D unclear. This CDR3 is 16 amino acids long. V lost 5 bases and J lost 5, with 22 bases in between. Germline V gene sequence: CDR1 SGHTA, CDR2 FQGNSA. CDR3 sequence reads: CASSQSLLGNRDEQYF. CDR3 bases: TGTGCCAGCAGCCAGTCCCTTCTAGGAAACAGAGACGAGCAGTACTTC.

The J gene is TRBJ1-2, the V gene TRBV4-2; D is uncertain. Trimming took off 4 bases at V and 3 bases at J, with 15 bases between the two ends. Germline assignment: CDR1 LGHNA and CDR2 YNFKEQ. The CDR3 runs 15 residues. The CDR3: CASSPASDSHYGYTF. CDR3 DNA: TGTGCCAGCAGCCCCGCTAGCGATAGCCACTATGGCTACACCTTC.

V gene TRBV28 combines with J gene TRBJ2-1, with 10 positions matching TRBD2. J lost 0 bases, V lost 10 bases, and 12 bases had no gene match. There are 17 residues in the CDR3. Germline V lookup: CDR1 MDHEN, CDR2 SYDVKM. CDR3 in amino acids: CAISGTSVKSSYNEQFF. The CDR3 DNA sequence: TGTGCCATTTCCGGGACTAGCGTCAAAAGCTCCTACAATGAGCAGTTCTTC.

V and J are TRBV7-9 and TRBJ1-1; D remains ambiguous. Germline CDR1 is SEHNR and CDR2 is FQNEAQ (reference sequence). The CDR3 sequence is 11 residues long. Trimming took off 5 bases at V and 3 bases at J, with 4 bases between the two ends. The CDR3 loop is CASSPDTEAFF. The CDR3 nucleotides are TGTGCCAGCAGCCCAGACACTGAAGCTTTCTTT.

This clone was seen a single time. This chain joins TRBV5-5 and TRBJ1-5; D may be TRBD1 (6 bases). The V end lost 4 bases, the J end lost 7 bases, and 18 bases lay between the germline ends. Per the germline V gene, CDR1 is SGHKS and CDR2 is YYEKEE (reference sequence). The CDR3 consists of 15 residues. CDR3 DNA sequence: TGTGCCAGCAGCCCCGAGGCGGGGGCCGGGCAGCCCCAGCATTTT. The encoded protein is CASSPEAGAGQPQHF.

This clone occurred once. The chain uses TRBV9 and TRBJ2-1; D unclear. V lost 0 bases, J lost 8 bases, and 15 bases lay in between. Germline CDR1 and CDR2: SGDLS and YYNGEE. The CDR3 has 15 residues. The CDR3 sequence is CASSVESAGFDEQFF. Written as DNA, the CDR3 is TGTGCCAGCAGCGTAGAAAGCGCTGGTTTCGATGAGCAGTTCTTC.

This clone has only a few counts. The rearrangement joins TRBV6-6 to TRBJ2-5; D is unresolved. CDR1 and CDR2 from the germline V gene are MNHNY and SVGAGI (reference sequence). The CDR3 has 11 residues. With 6 bases removed from V and 2 bases from J, the gap between germline ends came to 4 bases. The CDR3 loop is CASSLQETQYF. The CDR3 coding sequence is TGTGCCAGCAGCCTTCAAGAGACCCAGTACTTC.

The chain is built from TRBV9 and TRBJ2-3; 10 bases fit TRBD1. Trimming cost V 4 bases and J 5 bases; bases outside gene matches: 4. Germline CDR1 reads SGDLS; CDR2 reads YYNGEE. The CDR3 consists of 14 residues. The CDR3 loop is CASSFDRGRDTQYF. The CDR3 DNA reads TGTGCCAGCAGCTTCGACAGGGGGCGAGATACGCAGTATTTT.

DNA for the CDR3: TGTGCCAGCAGTTCGTCTAGCGGGGCCCAAGAGACCCAGTACTTC. Its translation: CASSSSSGAQETQYF. The chain uses TRBV27 and TRBJ2-5, with 9 bases matching TRBD2. The CDR3 covers 15 residues. Looked up from germline, CDR1 is MNHEY and CDR2 is SMNVEV (reference sequence). V lost 4 bases and J lost 1; bases outside the gene matches: 4.

V and J are TRBV5-5 and TRBJ2-5, with TRBD2 identical over 8 bases. V lost 4 bases, J lost 2 bases, and 4 bases stayed unmatched. There are 14 residues in the CDR3. Germline values: CDR1 SGHKS, CDR2 YYEKEE (reference sequence). CDR3 coding DNA: TGTGCCAGCAGCGCGAGCGGGGGTCAAGAGACCCAGTACTTC. Its translation: CASSASGGQETQYF.

This rearrangement joins TRBV5-4 to TRBJ2-6; 7 bases map to TRBD1. In germline, CDR1 is SGHNT, CDR2 YYREEE (reference sequence). After removal of 0 bases from V and 0 bases from J, the junction contained 12 bases not matched to a gene. The CDR3 totals 20 residues. The chain's CDR3 is CASSLGPPGQLLSGANVLTF. DNA for the CDR3: TGTGCCAGCAGCTTGGGACCACCGGGACAGTTACTCTCTGGGGCCAACGTCCTGACTTTC. Variable domain in full (rest from reference TRBV5-4 and TRBJ2-6): ETGVTQSPTHLIKTRGQQVTLRCSSQSGHNTVSWYQQALGQGPQFIFQYYREEENGRGNFPPRFSGLQFPNYSSELNVNALELDDSALYLCASSLGPPGQLLSGANVLTFGAGSRLTVL.

Worth noting for this clone: In the same sample, other DNA sequences code for this CDR3. The chain has TRBV6-5 and TRBJ1-5; D gene uncertain. Germline V gene lookup returns CDR1 MNHEY and CDR2 SVGAGI. The ends were cut back, 0 bases at V and 4 bases at J, with 4 bases in the middle. The length of the CDR3 is 13 residues. The CDR3 loop reads CASSYSDNQPQHF. In nucleotides, the CDR3 is TGTGCCAGCAGTTACTCGGATAATCAGCCCCAGCATTTT.

A few counts support this clone. The chain combines TRBV2 with TRBJ1-2; a possible D gene is TRBD1 (5 bases). V was trimmed by 7 bases and J by 2 bases, leaving 8 bases between them. The CDR3 sequence is 12 residues long. Looked up from germline, CDR1 is SNHLY and CDR2 is FYNNEI. CDR3 loop: CASNPGNYGYTF. The DNA for the CDR3 is TGTGCCAGCAACCCAGGGAACTATGGCTACACCTTC.

The V gene is TRBV9, the J gene TRBJ2-1; D gene uncertain. Germline assignment: CDR1 SGDLS and CDR2 YYNGEE. V lost 0 bases and J 2 bases, leaving 6 bases between the germline ends. This CDR3 spans 14 amino acids. This chain's CDR3 is CASSVDGPYNEQFF. The DNA of the CDR3 is TGTGCCAGCAGCGTAGACGGACCCTACAATGAGCAGTTCTTC.

A few counts support this clone. This chain connects TRBV27 to TRBJ1-2; tentatively, D is TRBD1 (5 bases). Germline V CDR1 and CDR2: MNHEY, SMNVEV (reference sequence). This CDR3 is 14 amino acids long. V shed 1 base and J shed 8 bases, with 14 bases lying between them. CDR3 amino acids: CASSLWGEWVGYTF. The DNA of the CDR3 is TGTGCCAGCAGTTTATGGGGGGAGTGGGTCGGCTACACCTTC.

The V call is TRBV6-8, the J call TRBJ1-1, with a weak D call TRBD1 (5 bases). The germline CDR1 and CDR2 sequences are MNHGY and SAAAGT. V lost 7 bases, J lost 4 bases, and 13 bases lay in between. The CDR3 has 13 residues. CDR3 bases: TGTGCCAGCAATATTCAGGGAAGCACTGAAGCTTTCTTT. As protein: CASNIQGSTEAFF.

J is TRBJ2-2 and V is TRBV5-1; D uncertain. The germline V gene encodes CDR1 SGHRS and CDR2 YFSETQ. There are 15 residues in the CDR3. Trimming removed 0 bases from V and 1 base from J, with 7 bases in between. CDR3 bases: TGCGCCAGCAGCTTGGTTGGGATGAACACCGGGGAGCTGTTTTTT. Its translation is CASSLVGMNTGELFF.

This clone occurred a few times. CDR3 protein: CASSSQGTNTEAFF. CDR3 DNA: TGCGCCAGCAGTTCACAGGGGACGAACACTGAAGCTTTCTTT. The chain is built from TRBV4-3 and TRBJ1-1; 7 bases line up with TRBD1. V shed 6 bases, J shed 1 base, and the junction held 5 bases outside the gene matches. Germline CDR1 is LGHNA and CDR2 is YSLEER. There are 14 residues in the CDR3.

This clone appeared a single time. This rearrangement joins TRBV5-6 to TRBJ2-7; D gene uncertain. The germline CDR1 and CDR2 sequences are SGHDT and YYEEEE. The CDR3 spans 15 residues. The ends were cut back, 4 bases at V and 0 bases at J, with 14 bases in the middle. The CDR3 loop is CASSPDRLGSYEQYF. The CDR3 nucleotides read TGTGCCAGCAGCCCCGACCGATTAGGCTCCTACGAGCAGTACTTC.

CDR3 amino acids: CASSTGQGENIQYF. In DNA form, the CDR3 reads TGCGCCAGCAGCACTGGACAGGGGGAAAACATTCAGTACTTC. V gene TRBV5-1 combines with J gene TRBJ2-4, with 10 bases aligning to TRBD1. The CDR3 consists of 14 residues. V shed 4 bases, J shed 5 bases, and the junction held 3 bases outside the gene matches. Per the germline V gene, CDR1 is SGHRS and CDR2 is YFSETQ.

The chain recombines TRBV6-5 with TRBJ2-7; 13 bases map to TRBD2. This CDR3 has 15 residues. V lost 7 bases to trimming and J lost 4 bases; unmatched junction nucleotides: 7. CDR1 MNHEY and CDR2 SVGAGI come from the germline V gene. CDR3 nucleotides: TGTGCCAGCACCTTAAGACTAGCGGGAGGTTACGAGCAGTACTTC. Its translation is CASTLRLAGGYEQYF.

CDR3 coding DNA: TGTGCCATCAGTCTACAGGGGGACCCCTACAATGAGCAGTTCTTC. Protein sequence: CAISLQGDPYNEQFF. The chain carries TRBV10-3 and TRBJ2-1, with 8 nucleotides matching TRBD1. The ends lost 5 bases at V and 2 bases at J; junction bases unmatched: 5. Per germline, CDR1 ENHRY and CDR2 SYGVKD. There are 15 residues in the CDR3.

This clone was detected only once. The chain uses TRBV28 and TRBJ1-4, with a tentative D call TRBD1 (5 bases). V was trimmed by 5 bases and J by 0 bases, leaving 16 bases between them. CDR1 and CDR2 from the germline V gene are MDHEN and SYDVKM. CDR3 length: 17 residues. The CDR3 loop reads CASSPQDKLSTNEKLFF. The CDR3 region has the DNA TGTGCCAGCAGTCCCCAGGACAAACTCTCAACTAATGAAAAACTGTTTTTT.

This clone is labeled as medium-sized. V is TRBV27 and J is TRBJ1-1, with unresolved D. The CDR3 is 13 amino acids. Germline values: CDR1 MNHEY, CDR2 SMNVEV (reference sequence). The V end lost 6 bases, the J end lost 0 bases, and 8 bases lay between the germline ends. The CDR3 nucleotides read TGTGCCAGCAGATTGGTTGTGAACACTGAAGCTTTCTTT. It is translated as CASRLVVNTEAFF.